The rows below give T cell receptor beta chains drawn from one sample of a study of blood T cells in healthy people across ages. TCRdb redid the calling of the 5' RACE reads with MiXCR, one entry per CDR3 protein. The data hold roughly 1.9 million distinct CDR3 sequences, with 39% observed a single time. The sequenced sample was blood. The receptors were gathered from a human donor in good health. Each CDR3 is given with its conserved first and last residue. Each record gives: J gene, CDR3 length, V gene, CDR3 protein.

J: TRBJ2-1
length: 15
V: TRBV12-3/TRBV12-4
CDR3: CASSPLWGQNDEQFF

J: TRBJ2-7
length: 15
V: TRBV5-1
CDR3: CASSLGTSDVYEQYF

J: TRBJ2-1
length: 15
V: TRBV9
CDR3: CASSVDGQGYNEQFF

J: TRBJ1-2
length: 16
V: TRBV3-1
CDR3: CASSQEGREAYYGCTF

J: TRBJ2-3
length: 14
V: TRBV12-3/TRBV12-4
CDR3: CASSFTGAGDTQYF

J: TRBJ2-7
length: 14
V: TRBV7-2
CDR3: CASSWWTGPYEQYF

J: TRBJ1-5
length: 14
V: TRBV10-3
CDR3: CAIRSGTGNRPQHF

J: TRBJ2-1
length: 19
V: TRBV5-6
CDR3: CASSLVKRQGIRGFGEQFF

J: TRBJ2-4
length: 15
V: TRBV7-9
CDR3: CASSRDAFISGEQYF

J: TRBJ1-2
length: 15
V: TRBV7-2
CDR3: CASSFPGQLVYGYTF

J: TRBJ2-1
length: 16
V: TRBV11-2
CDR3: CASSPNLAGSYNEQFF

J: TRBJ2-7
length: 13
V: TRBV6-2/TRBV6-3
CDR3: CASSLHGYYEQYF

J: TRBJ2-4
length: 15
V: TRBV29-1
CDR3: CSVEVSGGYLNIQYF

J: TRBJ2-1
length: 18
V: TRBV12-5
CDR3: CASGLVLTGGGSYNEQFF

J: -
length: 14
V: TRBV7-2
CDR3: CASSFQTGENEQYF

J: TRBJ1-1
length: 13
V: TRBV7-8
CDR3: CASSTPDSTEAFF

J: TRBJ1-2
length: 16
V: TRBV20-1
CDR3: CSARDKSAGDNYGYTF

J: TRBJ1-2
length: 14
V: TRBV29-1
CDR3: CSVIDNDANYGYTF

J: TRBJ2-1
length: 14
V: TRBV6-6
CDR3: CASNRQGQGNEQFF

J: TRBJ1-2
length: 16
V: TRBV20-1
CDR3: CSAMRQASLVGYGYTF

J: TRBJ2-3
length: 15
V: TRBV7-9
CDR3: CASRWTGDPTDTQYF

J: TRBJ2-5
length: 15
V: TRBV3-1
CDR3: CASSIRGGLQETQYF

J: TRBJ2-7
length: 11
V: TRBV28
CDR3: CAGQGAGEQYF

J: TRBJ1-5
length: 14
V: TRBV20-1
CDR3: CSAGGGRGDQPQHF

J: TRBJ2-5
length: 17
V: TRBV7-8
CDR3: CASSISAGDPRQETQYF

J: TRBJ2-7
length: 15
V: TRBV7-9
CDR3: CASRKAGQGPYEQYF

J: TRBJ2-7
length: 16
V: TRBV28
CDR3: CASSSNRDGVNYEQYF

J: TRBJ1-1
length: 16
V: TRBV7-9
CDR3: CASSPPGRRKNTEAFF

J: TRBJ2-7
length: 15
V: TRBV3-1
CDR3: CASSSRGKSSYEQYF

J: TRBJ1-1
length: 13
V: TRBV24-1
CDR3: CATSDYSGVEAFF

J: TRBJ1-1
length: 13
V: TRBV7-9
CDR3: CASSIEGGTEAFF

J: TRBJ2-7
length: 15
V: TRBV20-1
CDR3: CSAGDPGHLPYEQYF

J: TRBJ2-7
length: 15
V: TRBV5-1
CDR3: CASSLRTGPNYEQYF

J: TRBJ2-3
length: 17
V: TRBV5-5
CDR3: CASSLASGGDFANTQYF

J: TRBJ2-1
length: 15
V: TRBV20-1
CDR3: CSARVLRSSYNERFF

J: TRBJ1-2
length: 13
V: TRBV27
CDR3: CASTRGFNYGYTF

J: TRBJ1-2
length: 17
V: TRBV5-1
CDR3: CASSLARGSAGHYGYTF

J: TRBJ1-6
length: 12
V: TRBV6-2/TRBV6-3
CDR3: CASTKEGSPLHF

J: TRBJ2-5
length: 14
V: TRBV5-1
CDR3: CASSLRSQQGTQYF

J: TRBJ1-1
length: 14
V: TRBV5-1
CDR3: CASSTGGANTEVFF

J: TRBJ2-1
length: 15
V: TRBV13
CDR3: CASSLGAGGSDEQFF

J: TRBJ2-4
length: 15
V: TRBV12-3/TRBV12-4
CDR3: CASSLWGAAKNIQYF

J: TRBJ2-3
length: 19
V: TRBV12-3/TRBV12-4
CDR3: CASSPARGLAGVRTDTQYF

J: TRBJ2-5
length: 17
V: TRBV6-1
CDR3: CASSDWGEGINQETQYF

J: TRBJ1-2
length: 14
V: TRBV19
CDR3: CASSIGAGSYGYTF

J: TRBJ2-1
length: 16
V: TRBV20-1
CDR3: CSARDLAASSYNEQFF

J: TRBJ2-3
length: 16
V: TRBV12-3/TRBV12-4
CDR3: CASSFSQGRNTDTQYF

J: TRBJ1-2
length: 17
V: TRBV7-9
CDR3: CASSPPGGYNLNYGYTF

J: TRBJ1-6
length: 14
V: TRBV7-9
CDR3: CATDSSSYNSPLHF

J: TRBJ1-2
length: 15
V: TRBV29-1
CDR3: CSVHSAGSFNYGYTF

J: TRBJ2-5
length: 14
V: TRBV7-2
CDR3: CASSPVDRVREQYF

J: TRBJ1-2
length: 13
V: TRBV11-1
CDR3: CASSLVPDSGYTF

J: TRBJ1-6
length: 13
V: TRBV12-3/TRBV12-4
CDR3: CASSYGTVSPLHF

J: TRBJ2-1
length: 15
V: TRBV5-5
CDR3: CASSFRDRGLDEQFF

J: TRBJ2-6
length: 13
V: TRBV10-3
CDR3: CAIKLDGANVLTF